These 28 T cell receptor beta chains share one sample of origin, sequenced in a study of CXCR3-negative and CXCR3-positive naive CD8 T cells. UMI-labeled 5' RACE TRB cDNA libraries were prepared from the cells. With the 5' RACE reads reprocessed, TCRdb shows one record per CDR3 protein and no DNA. The listing contains roughly 48,000 distinct CDR3 sequences. Material for sequencing was memory CD8+ T cells from blood. These TCRs come from a human donor in good health. Some clones in this sample may be carry-over from other donors' samples.

This sequence joins TRBV28 and TRBJ1-1. The V gene's germline CDR1 is MDHEN and CDR2 SYDVKM. The CDR3 sequence is 14 residues long. The CDR3 loop reads CASSSGGMNTEAFF.

The chain joins TRBV6-1 to TRBJ2-7. Germline-derived CDR1 and CDR2 are MNHNS and SASEGT. The CDR3 runs 13 residues. CDR3 in amino acids: CASSVDGPYEQYF.

The chain has TRBV29-1 and TRBJ2-7. CDR1 and CDR2 from the germline V gene are SQVTM and ANQGSEA. The CDR3 totals 11 residues. CDR3 loop: CSVVDAYEQYF.

V gene TRBV5-1 combines with J gene TRBJ2-7; TCRdb calls TRBD1, which cannot be checked without DNA. Germline CDR1 and CDR2: SGHRS and YFSETQ. The length of the CDR3 is 16 residues. The CDR3 sequence: CASSPKTDRGGYEQYF.

The V call is TRBV5-1, the J call TRBJ2-7; with no DNA, the TCRdb D assignment of TRBD1 cannot be verified. Germline values: CDR1 SGHRS, CDR2 YFSETQ. The CDR3 length is 14 residues. The CDR3 here is CASSTDRGLYEQYF.

The genes are TRBV9 and TRBJ2-7. The CDR3 extends over 11 amino acids. Germline V gene lookup returns CDR1 SGDLS and CDR2 YYNGEE. CDR3 residues: CASSSDNEQYF. The whole variable domain, filled in from reference TRBV9 and TRBJ2-7, reads DSGVTQTPKHLITATGQRVTLRCSPRSGDLSVYWYQQSLDQGLQFLIQYYNGEERAKGNILERFSAQQFPDLHSELNLSSLELGDSALYFCASSSDNEQYFGPGTRLTVT.

The chain carries TRBV9 and TRBJ1-1; the D gene TCRdb calls, TRBD1, cannot be checked with no DNA. Germline V gene data show CDR1 as SGDLS and CDR2 as YYNGEE. This CDR3 contains 16 residues. The CDR3 is CASSTDPGHLNTEAFF.

V is TRBV7-6 and J is TRBJ2-5. The CDR3 extends over 14 amino acids. Looked up from germline, CDR1 is SGHVS and CDR2 is FNYEAQ. The CDR3 sequence is CASSLEVGQETQYF.

The chain has TRBV4-2 and TRBJ2-2; lacking DNA, the TRBD2 call made by TCRdb goes unchecked. Germline CDR1 is LGHNA and CDR2 is YNFKEQ. CDR3 length: 15 amino acids. The CDR3 loop is CASSQLAGGTGELFF.

This chain joins TRBV10-3 and TRBJ2-2; TCRdb calls TRBD2, which cannot be checked without DNA. The CDR3 is made up of 16 amino acids. Germline CDR1 is ENHRY and CDR2 is SYGVKD. The CDR3 is CAIKSRQAPNTGELFF.

The chain recombines TRBV29-1 with TRBJ2-7; lacking DNA, the TRBD1 call made by TCRdb goes unchecked. The CDR3 covers 12 residues. Germline CDR1 and CDR2: SQVTM and ANQGSEA. The CDR3 spells CSGLDRDYEQYF.

CDR3 loop: CASTPAGQNQPQHF. V usage is TRBV28 and J usage is TRBJ1-5; the TCRdb D gene call, TRBD1, has no DNA to confirm it. Germline V gene data show CDR1 as MDHEN and CDR2 as SYDVKM. CDR3 length equals 14 residues.

The chain links TRBV7-9 to TRBJ2-5. The CDR3 consists of 13 residues. Germline V gene data show CDR1 as SEHNR and CDR2 as FQNEAQ (reference sequence). The CDR3 spells CASNAGNQETQYF.

The genes are TRBV7-8 and TRBJ2-7; TCRdb calls TRBD1, which cannot be checked without DNA. Germline-derived CDR1 and CDR2 are SGHVS and FQNEAQ. The length of the CDR3 is 15 residues. The CDR3 here is CASSLPGQGTYEQYF.

The chain links TRBV7-9 to TRBJ2-7; there is no DNA to check the TCRdb D call of TRBD1. The CDR3 runs 15 residues. In germline, CDR1 is SEHNR, CDR2 FQNEAQ (reference sequence). The chain's CDR3 is CTSSPGTGGFYEQYF. Full variable domain (rest looked up from reference TRBV7-9 and TRBJ2-7): DTGVSQNPRHKITKRGQNVTFRCDPISEHNRLYWYRQTLGQGPEFLTYFQNEAQLEKSRLLSDRFSAERPKGSFSTLEIQRTEQGDSAMYLCTSSPGTGGFYEQYFGPGTRLTVT.

This chain links TRBV29-1 with TRBJ1-2. CDR1 and CDR2 from the germline V gene are SQVTM and ANQGSEA. The CDR3 consists of 12 residues. CDR3 amino acids: CSVEEANYGYTF.

This clonotype counts as medium-sized by frequency. V and J are TRBV20-1 and TRBJ2-7; the D call of TRBD1 rests on TCRdb alone, since no DNA is present to check it. Germline CDR1 is DFQATT and CDR2 is SNEGSKA (reference sequence). This CDR3 contains 13 residues. The CDR3 here is CSATSGQGYEQYF.

The gene calls are TRBV5-1 and TRBJ2-2. Germline assignment: CDR1 SGHRS and CDR2 YFSETQ. There are 14 residues in the CDR3. The CDR3 reads CASSTDLGPGELFF.

The V gene is TRBV7-9, the J gene TRBJ2-7; TCRdb designates TRBD1, a call that cannot be tested without DNA. CDR1 is SEHNR, CDR2 FQNEAQ, per germline (reference sequence). The CDR3 runs 12 residues. The CDR3 sequence is CASSSGRYEQYF. Drawing the rest from reference TRBV7-9 and TRBJ2-7, the complete variable domain is DTGVSQNPRHKITKRGQNVTFRCDPISEHNRLYWYRQTLGQGPEFLTYFQNEAQLEKSRLLSDRFSAERPKGSFSTLEIQRTEQGDSAMYLCASSSGRYEQYFGPGTRLTVT.

This chain connects TRBV4-3 to TRBJ1-2; TCRdb names TRBD1, which stays unverified in the absence of DNA. This CDR3 comprises 13 residues. The germline V gene encodes CDR1 LGHNA and CDR2 YSLEER. This CDR3 is CASSQEGTYGYTF.

V is TRBV4-3 and J is TRBJ2-7. The CDR3 spans 14 residues. Germline loops: CDR1 LGHNA, CDR2 YSLEER. The CDR3 protein is CASSQDQGSYEQYF.

The V call is TRBV12-3 or TRBV12-4, the J call TRBJ2-5; the TRBD2 assignment by TCRdb is unverifiable without DNA. There are 18 residues in the CDR3. The CDR3 sequence: CASSFSLAGEPPQETQYF.

The gene calls are TRBV7-9 and TRBJ2-7; TCRdb picks TRBD1, but there is no DNA to check that call. Germline CDR1 SEHNR, CDR2 FQNEAQ (reference sequence). The CDR3 sequence is 15 residues long. The chain's CDR3 is CASSWDRVATYEQYF. Supplemented by reference TRBV7-9 and TRBJ2-7, the full variable domain reads DTGVSQNPRHKITKRGQNVTFRCDPISEHNRLYWYRQTLGQGPEFLTYFQNEAQLEKSRLLSDRFSAERPKGSFSTLEIQRTEQGDSAMYLCASSWDRVATYEQYFGPGTRLTVT.

The chain has TRBV5-1 and TRBJ2-1; TCRdb outputs TRBD2, but without DNA this stays unchecked. The CDR3 covers 14 residues. Germline V gives CDR1 SGHRS, CDR2 YFSETQ. CDR3 residues: CASSLASGESEQFF.

The V gene is TRBV7-6, the J gene TRBJ2-1. Germline CDR1 SGHVS, CDR2 FNYEAQ. The CDR3 length is 12 residues. The CDR3 protein is CASSDGNNEQFF.

The genes are TRBV29-1 and TRBJ1-1; TCRdb's D gene call, TRBD1, goes unchecked for lack of DNA. Germline assignment: CDR1 SQVTM and CDR2 ANQGSEA. CDR3 length equals 15 residues. CDR3 loop: CSVEGFRDSNTEAFF.

The chain is built from TRBV5-6 and TRBJ2-7; TCRdb calls TRBD1, which cannot be checked without DNA. Germline V gene data show CDR1 as SGHDT and CDR2 as YYEEEE. The CDR3 contains 13 residues. The CDR3 spells CASSPQGSLEQYF.

The chain links TRBV4-2 to TRBJ2-2; lacking DNA, the TRBD2 call made by TCRdb goes unchecked. The germline CDR1 and CDR2 sequences are LGHNA and YNFKEQ. The CDR3 has 17 residues. CDR3: CASSQGLYGSYTGELSF.